This is a list of T cell receptor beta chains from one sample in a study of cytomegalovirus exposure and HLA in healthy donors. Sequenced by immunoSEQ multiplex PCR; TCRdb stores in-frame clones only, minus some. The sample has roughly 350,000 clones; approximately 90% are singletons. Sequencing was performed on PBMCs. Source of these receptors: a woman aged 18-29 years in good health and CMV-seronegative. CDR3s include the opening cysteine and the closing phenylalanine or tryptophan. D genes are given only for firm matches. Clone size is shown for a subset of rows, as once, few, many or a class of expanded clone.

TRBJ1-2	TRBV25-1	NA	TRBD1	CASSPQGAPGGYTF	TGTGCCAGCAGCCCCCAGGGGGCTCCAGGTGGCTACACCTTC
TRBJ1-1	TRBV2	few	NA	CASTRTEDTEAFF	TGTGCCAGCACTAGGACAGAGGACACTGAAGCTTTCTTT
TRBJ2-7	TRBV28	NA	NA	CASRGPLVEQYF	TGTGCCAGCAGGGGGCCATTGGTCGAGCAGTACTTC
TRBJ2-7	TRBV11-2	NA	TRBD2	CASSLDWGLADIYEQYF	TGTGCCAGCAGCTTAGATTGGGGCCTAGCGGATATCTACGAGCAGTACTTC
TRBJ1-1	TRBV6-5	many	NA	CASSYGSGAVGTEAFF	TGTGCCAGCAGCTACGGTTCAGGGGCTGTCGGCACTGAAGCTTTCTTT
TRBJ2-1	TRBV28	few	NA	CASSTNRRPGILSSYNEQFF	TGTGCCAGCAGTACGAACCGAAGGCCAGGGATTCTCAGCTCCTACAATGAGCAGTTCTTC
TRBJ2-7	TRBV7-2	NA	TRBD2	CASSFRPGAGASYEQYF	TGTGCCAGCAGCTTTCGACCCGGGGCGGGAGCGTCCTACGAGCAGTACTTC
TRBJ2-3	TRBV4-2	NA	TRBD1	CASSQEWDRGVDTQYF	TGTGCCAGCAGCCAAGAATGGGACAGGGGAGTGGATACGCAGTATTTT
TRBJ2-1	TRBV29-1	NA	TRBD2	CSVEGSGSGTEYNEQFF	TGCAGCGTTGAGGGTAGCGGGAGTGGTACAGAGTACAATGAGCAGTTCTTC
TRBJ2-5	TRBV15	NA	TRBD2	CATSKAGTSGRETQYF	TGTGCCACCAGTAAGGCAGGGACTAGCGGGCGAGAGACCCAGTACTTC
TRBJ1-5	TRBV15	NA	NA	CATSRDRGSNQPQHF	TGTGCCACCAGCAGAGATAGGGGAAGCAATCAGCCCCAGCATTTT
TRBJ1-1	TRBV25-1	NA	NA	CASSPAGRMAFF	TGTGCCAGCAGTCCTGCGGGCCGGATGGCGTTCTTT
TRBJ1-1	TRBV6-5	few	NA	CASSYDRMNTEAFF	TGTGCCAGCAGTTACGACAGAATGAACACTGAAGCTTTCTTT
TRBJ1-2	TRBV28	few	NA	CASSFPSRGYTF	TGTGCCAGCAGTTTTCCTTCCCGGGGCTACACCTTC
TRBJ2-1	TRBV4-2	NA	NA	CASSHENRYNEQFF	TGTGCCAGCAGCCATGAGAACCGATACAATGAGCAGTTCTTC
TRBJ2-1	TRBV7-3	NA	NA	CASSLTFNPTVSSYNEQFF	TGTGCCAGCAGCTTAACCTTCAACCCGACAGTAAGCTCCTACAATGAGCAGTTCTTC
TRBJ1-2	TRBV5-1	NA	NA	CASSLDATRYYGYTF	TGCGCCAGCAGCTTGGACGCTACCCGTTACTATGGCTACACCTTC
TRBJ1-2	TRBV20-1	few	NA	CSANPRGGYTF	TGCAGTGCTAATCCACGAGGGGGCTACACCTTC
TRBJ2-7	TRBV19	NA	TRBD2	CASRSSASGRRYEQYF	TGTGCCAGTAGATCTTCGGCTAGCGGGAGGAGGTACGAGCAGTACTTC
TRBJ2-5	TRBV5-1	NA	NA	CASSTDTVGETQYF	TGCGCCAGCAGCACGGACACGGTGGGAGAGACCCAGTACTTC
TRBJ2-5	TRBV5-1	NA	NA	CASSLVQLPGTQYF	TGCGCCAGCAGCTTGGTTCAGCTACCGGGGACCCAGTACTTC
TRBJ2-7	TRBV5-1	NA	TRBD2	CASSLAGTSDSSYEQYF	TGCGCCAGCAGCTTGGCCGGGACTAGCGATAGCTCCTACGAGCAGTACTTC
TRBJ2-7	TRBV6-1	once	TRBD2	CASTTGGVGRWEQYF	TGTGCCAGCACCACCGGGGGGGTAGGGCGGTGGGAGCAGTACTTC
TRBJ1-4	TRBV5-1	NA	NA	CASRTEPNEKLFF	TGCGCCAGCAGGACAGAGCCTAATGAAAAACTGTTTTTT
TRBJ2-5	TRBV4-1	NA	NA	CASSQGLAETQYF	TGCGCCAGCAGCCAAGGCCTAGCGGAGACCCAGTACTTC
TRBJ1-1	TRBV29-1	NA	NA	CSAYLNTEAFF	TGCAGCGCCTACCTGAACACTGAAGCTTTCTTT
TRBJ2-7	TRBV5-1	NA	NA	CASSPGLVSSYEQYF	TGCGCCAGCAGCCCTGGGCTCGTAAGCTCCTACGAGCAGTACTTC